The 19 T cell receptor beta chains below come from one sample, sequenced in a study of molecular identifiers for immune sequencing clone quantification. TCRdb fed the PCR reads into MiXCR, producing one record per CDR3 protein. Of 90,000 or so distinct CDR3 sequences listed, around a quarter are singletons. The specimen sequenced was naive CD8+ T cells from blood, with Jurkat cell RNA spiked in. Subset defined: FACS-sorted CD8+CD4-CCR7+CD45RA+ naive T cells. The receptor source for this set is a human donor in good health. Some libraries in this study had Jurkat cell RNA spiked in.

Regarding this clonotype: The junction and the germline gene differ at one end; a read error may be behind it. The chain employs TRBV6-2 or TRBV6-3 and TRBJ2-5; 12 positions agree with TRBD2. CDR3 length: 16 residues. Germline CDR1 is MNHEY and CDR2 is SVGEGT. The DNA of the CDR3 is TGTGCCAGCAATTTACTAGCGGGGGGCTCCCAAGAGACCCAGTCCTTC. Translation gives CASNLLAGGSQETQSF.

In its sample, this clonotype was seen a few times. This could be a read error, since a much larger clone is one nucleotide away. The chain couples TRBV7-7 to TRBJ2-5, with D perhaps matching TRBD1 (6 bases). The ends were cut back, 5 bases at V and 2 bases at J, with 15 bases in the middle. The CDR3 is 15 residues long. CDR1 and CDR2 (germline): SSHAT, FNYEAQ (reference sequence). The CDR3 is CASSPGPGTQETQYF. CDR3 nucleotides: TGTGCCAGCAGCCCCGGTCCCGGGACACAAGAGACCCAGTACTTC.

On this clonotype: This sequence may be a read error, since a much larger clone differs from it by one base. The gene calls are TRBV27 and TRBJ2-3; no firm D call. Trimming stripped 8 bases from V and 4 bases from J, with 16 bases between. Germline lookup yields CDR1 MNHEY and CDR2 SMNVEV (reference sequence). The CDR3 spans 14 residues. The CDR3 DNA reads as TGTGCCAGCGGCCCTCAGAGTTACCCAGATACGCAGTATTTT. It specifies CASGPQSYPDTQYF.

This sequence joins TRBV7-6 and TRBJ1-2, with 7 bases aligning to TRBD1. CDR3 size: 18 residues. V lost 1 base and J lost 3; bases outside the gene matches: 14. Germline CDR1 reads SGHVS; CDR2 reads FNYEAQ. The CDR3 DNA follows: TGTGCCAGCAGCTTAGAGGGAACCGGGACAGCTCTTTACTATGGCTACACCTTC. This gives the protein CASSLEGTGTALYYGYTF.

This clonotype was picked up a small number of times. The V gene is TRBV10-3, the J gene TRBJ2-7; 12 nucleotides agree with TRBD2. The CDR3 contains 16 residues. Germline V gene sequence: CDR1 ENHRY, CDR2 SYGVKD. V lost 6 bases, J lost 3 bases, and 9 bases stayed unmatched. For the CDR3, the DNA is TGTGCCATCAGGGTTGTGCTAGCGGGAGGGGTCTACGAGCAGTACTTC. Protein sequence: CAIRVVLAGGVYEQYF.

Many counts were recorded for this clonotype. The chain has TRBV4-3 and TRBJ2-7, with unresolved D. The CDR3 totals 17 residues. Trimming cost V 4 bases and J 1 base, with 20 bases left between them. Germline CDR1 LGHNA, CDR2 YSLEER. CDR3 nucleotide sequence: TGCGCCAGCAGCCCGGTATTGGGCGCACAGCTTTCCTACGAGCAGTACTTC. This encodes CASSPVLGAQLSYEQYF.

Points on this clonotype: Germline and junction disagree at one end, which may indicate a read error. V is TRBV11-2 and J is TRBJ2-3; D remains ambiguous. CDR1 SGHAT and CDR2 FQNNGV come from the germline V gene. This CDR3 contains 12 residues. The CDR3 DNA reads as TGTACCAGCAGCTCCATCGCAGATACGCAGTATTTT. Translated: CTSSSIADTQYF.

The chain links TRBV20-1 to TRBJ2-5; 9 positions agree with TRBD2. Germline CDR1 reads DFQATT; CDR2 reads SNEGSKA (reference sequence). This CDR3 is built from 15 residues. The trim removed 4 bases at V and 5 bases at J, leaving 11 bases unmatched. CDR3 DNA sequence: TGCAGTGCTATACCCGATAGCGGGAGAGGGGAGACCCAGTACTTC. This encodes CSAIPDSGRGETQYF.

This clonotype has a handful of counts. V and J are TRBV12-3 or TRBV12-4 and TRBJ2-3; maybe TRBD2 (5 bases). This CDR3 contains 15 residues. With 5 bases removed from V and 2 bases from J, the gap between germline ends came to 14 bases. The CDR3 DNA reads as TGTGCCAGCAGTAATTACAGCGGCTACACAGATACGCAGTATTTT. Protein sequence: CASSNYSGYTDTQYF.

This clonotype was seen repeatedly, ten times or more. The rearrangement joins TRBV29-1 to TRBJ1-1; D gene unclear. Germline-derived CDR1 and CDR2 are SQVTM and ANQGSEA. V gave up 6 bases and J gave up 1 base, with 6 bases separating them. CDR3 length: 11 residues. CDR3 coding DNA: TGCAGCGTAGAGCGGAACACTGAAGCTTTCTTT. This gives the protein CSVERNTEAFF.

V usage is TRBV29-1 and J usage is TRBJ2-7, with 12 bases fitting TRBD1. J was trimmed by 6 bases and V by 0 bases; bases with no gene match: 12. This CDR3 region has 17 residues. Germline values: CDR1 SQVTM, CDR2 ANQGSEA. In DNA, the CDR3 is TGCAGCGTTGAAGATGAGGGGGGACAGGGGGCAAAGTTCGAGCAGTACTTC. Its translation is CSVEDEGGQGAKFEQYF.

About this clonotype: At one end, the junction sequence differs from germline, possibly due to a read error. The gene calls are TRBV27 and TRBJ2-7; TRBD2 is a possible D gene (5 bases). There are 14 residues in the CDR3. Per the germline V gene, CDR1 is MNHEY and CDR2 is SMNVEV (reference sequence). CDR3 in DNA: TGTGCCCGCAGTTTATCGCCCGGGAAGTACGAGCAGTACTTC. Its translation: CARSLSPGKYEQYF.

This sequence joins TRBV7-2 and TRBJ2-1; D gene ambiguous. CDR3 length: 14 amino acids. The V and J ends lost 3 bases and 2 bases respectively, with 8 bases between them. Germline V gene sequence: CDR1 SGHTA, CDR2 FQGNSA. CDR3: CASSFVTAYNEQFF. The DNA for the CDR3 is TGTGCCAGCAGCTTCGTTACAGCCTACAATGAGCAGTTCTTC.

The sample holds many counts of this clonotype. The CDR3 DNA reads TGCGCCAGCAGTTTAAGCGGCTACAATGAGCAGTTCTTC. This encodes CASSLSGYNEQFF. V gene TRBV5-1 combines with J gene TRBJ2-1; a weak D match, TRBD2 (5 bases). This CDR3 has 13 amino acids. V gave up 5 bases and J gave up 3 bases, with 9 bases separating them. The germline gives CDR1 SGHRS, CDR2 YFSETQ.

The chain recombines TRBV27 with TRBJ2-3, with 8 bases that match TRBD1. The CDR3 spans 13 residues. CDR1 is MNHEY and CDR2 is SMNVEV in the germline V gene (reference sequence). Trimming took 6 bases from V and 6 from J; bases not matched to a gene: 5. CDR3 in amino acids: CASSGDRGDTQYF. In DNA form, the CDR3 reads TGTGCCAGCAGCGGTGACAGGGGCGATACGCAGTATTTT.

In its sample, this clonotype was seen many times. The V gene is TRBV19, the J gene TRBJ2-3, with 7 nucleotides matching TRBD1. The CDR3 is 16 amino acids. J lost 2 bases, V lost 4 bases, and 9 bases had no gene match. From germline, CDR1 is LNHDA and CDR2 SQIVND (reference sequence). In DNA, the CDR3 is TGTGCCAGTAGTACCGGGGACAGAACTTACACAGATACGCAGTATTTT. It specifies CASSTGDRTYTDTQYF.

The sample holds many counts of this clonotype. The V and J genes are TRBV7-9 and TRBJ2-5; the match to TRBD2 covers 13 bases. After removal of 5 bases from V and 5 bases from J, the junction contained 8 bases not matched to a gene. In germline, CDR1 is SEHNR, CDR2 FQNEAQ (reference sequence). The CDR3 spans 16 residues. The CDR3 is CASSEGLAGEFETQYF. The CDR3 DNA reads TGTGCCAGCAGCGAAGGACTAGCGGGGGAGTTTGAGACCCAGTACTTC.

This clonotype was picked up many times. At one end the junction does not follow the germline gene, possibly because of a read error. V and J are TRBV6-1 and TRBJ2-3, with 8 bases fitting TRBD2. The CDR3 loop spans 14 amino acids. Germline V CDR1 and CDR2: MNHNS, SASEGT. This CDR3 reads CAGSSSGSSDTQYF. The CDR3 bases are TGCGCTGGGTCATCCAGCGGGAGTTCAGATACGCAGTATTTT.

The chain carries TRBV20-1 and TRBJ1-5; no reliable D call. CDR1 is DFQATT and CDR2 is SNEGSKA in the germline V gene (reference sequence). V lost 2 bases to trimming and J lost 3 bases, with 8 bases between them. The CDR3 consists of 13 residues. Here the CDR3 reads CSARTYLNQPQHF. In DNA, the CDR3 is TGCAGTGCTAGAACGTACCTCAATCAGCCCCAGCATTTT.